This TCR beta chain stems from a study of blood T cells in healthy people across ages. Together with a sample-barcoded 5' primer, a J-beta primer mix was included in a second PCR lasting about 6 to 11 cycles. With 12 random nucleotides, a template-switch adaptor tagged each individual cDNA molecule. TCRdb reprocessed the 5' RACE reads with MiXCR, giving one entry per CDR3 protein. The table shows 1.5 million to 2 million distinct CDR3 sequences, with about 35% occurring only once. Sample donors were healthy Caucasian individuals that came from Russia, aged roughly 6 to 90. Each donor supplied approximately 10 milliliters of peripheral blood. V dropped 2 bases and J dropped 10 bases, with 15 bases sitting between them. This CDR3 is 13 amino acids long. The germline V gene encodes CDR1 SGHKS and CDR2 YYEKEE (reference sequence).

The TCR was taken from a woman aged 25-40 years in good health. The sequenced sample was blood. This sequence joins TRBV5-5 and TRBJ1-1; TRBD1 is a possible D gene (5 bases). CDR3 in DNA: TGTGCCAGCAGCTTTACCCAGGGAAGTGGAGCTTTCTTT. It translates to CASSFTQGSGAFF. Supplemented by reference TRBV5-5 and TRBJ1-1, the full variable domain reads DAGVTQSPTHLIKTRGQQVTLRCSPISGHKSVSWYQQVLGQGPQFIFQYYEKEERGRGNFPDRFSARQFPNYSSELNVNALLLGDSALYLCASSFTQGSGAFFGQGTRLTVV.